These 12 T cell receptor beta chains were sequenced from one sample in a study of blood T cell repertoires in COVID-19. TCRdb's table, derived via immunoSEQ multiplex PCR, lists solely in-frame clones and lacks some. The top ten hold 0.95% to 1.2% of the sample, which has hundreds of thousands of clones, over 75% seen once. Source material: PBMCs or T cells enriched from blood (not recorded which). Source of these receptors: a man younger than 45 who had recovered from COVID-19.

The rearrangement uses TRBV13 and TRBJ1-5; TRBD1 agrees at 8 bases. From germline, CDR1 is PRHDT and CDR2 FYEKMQ (reference sequence). The CDR3 covers 14 residues. The junction had 4 bases not matched to a gene; V was cut back by 4 bases and J by 5 bases. CDR3 protein: CASSYRGRDQPQHF. The CDR3 nucleotides read TGTGCCAGCAGCTACAGGGGGAGGGATCAGCCCCAGCATTTT.

This rearrangement joins TRBV28 to TRBJ1-2; 7 nucleotides line up with TRBD1. Unmatched junction bases numbered 6, after V lost 5 bases and J lost 3 bases. The CDR3 sequence is 14 residues long. CDR1 and CDR2 from the germline V gene are MDHEN and SYDVKM. The CDR3 is CASSPPGQYYGYTF. The CDR3 DNA reads TGTGCCAGCAGTCCCCCGGGACAGTACTATGGCTACACCTTC.

The V and J genes are TRBV7-9 and TRBJ2-1, with 9 bases matching TRBD1. V gave up 1 base and J gave up 14 bases; unmatched junction bases: 3. Germline values: CDR1 SEHNR, CDR2 FQNEAQ (reference sequence). The CDR3 totals 12 residues. CDR3 sequence reads: CASSLDGQGKFF. The DNA of the CDR3 is TGTGCCAGCAGCTTAGACGGACAGGGGAAGTTCTTC.

The V call is TRBV7-9, the J call TRBJ1-5; tentative D call: TRBD1 (6 bases). Trimming pared 5 bases from V and 0 bases from J, leaving 23 bases between. This CDR3 spans 19 amino acids. Germline V lookup: CDR1 SEHNR, CDR2 FQNEAQ (reference sequence). The CDR3 DNA is TGTGCCAGCAGCGCATACACAGGGCCGGGAGGCTATAGCAATCAGCCCCAGCATTTT. Its translation is CASSAYTGPGGYSNQPQHF.

This sequence joins TRBV2 and TRBJ2-3; 7 bases line up with TRBD1. This CDR3 is built from 12 residues. After removal of 6 bases from V and 9 bases from J, the junction contained 6 bases not matched to a gene. Germline V gene lookup returns CDR1 SNHLY and CDR2 FYNNEI. In nucleotides, the CDR3 is TGTGCCAGCAGCCGGGACAGTGGGACGCAGTATTTT. Translated, it gives CASSRDSGTQYF.

V gene TRBV3-1 (or the pseudogene TRBV3-2) combines with J gene TRBJ2-7, with 10 bases aligning to TRBD1. V was clipped by 4 bases and J by 7 bases; unmatched bases: 13. Germline values: CDR1 LGHDT, CDR2 YNNKEL (reference sequence). There are 16 residues in the CDR3. CDR3 amino acids: CASSPGIGQGVGEQYF. The CDR3 region has the DNA TGTGCCAGCAGCCCCGGTATAGGACAGGGGGTTGGGGAGCAGTACTTC.

The chain carries TRBV5-1 and TRBJ1-5; 7 bases map to TRBD1. J gave up 4 bases and V 3 bases, and 7 bases lay outside the gene matches. This CDR3 region has 15 residues. CDR1 and CDR2 from the germline V gene are SGHRS and YFSETQ. This CDR3 reads CASSWTGQQNQPQHF. CDR3 nucleotides: TGCGCCAGCAGCTGGACGGGACAGCAGAATCAGCCCCAGCATTTT.

The chain joins TRBV28 to TRBJ1-5; 8 nucleotides agree with TRBD1. Germline CDR1 and CDR2: MDHEN and SYDVKM. This CDR3 has 14 residues. Trimming took 7 bases from V and 6 from J; bases not matched to a gene: 8. CDR3 DNA: TGTGCCAGCATCCTCTCAGGGGGCATTCAGCCCCAGCATTTT. The encoded protein is CASILSGGIQPQHF.

This rearrangement joins TRBV19 to TRBJ1-5; TRBD1 is a possible D gene (6 bases). Trimming removed 4 bases at V and 3 bases at J, with 10 bases between. This CDR3 has 14 residues. Germline lookup yields CDR1 LNHDA and CDR2 SQIVND (reference sequence). The CDR3 region has the DNA TGTGCCAGTAGTAAAGGACAGATCAATCAGCCCCAGCATTTT. Its translation: CASSKGQINQPQHF.

This clone was counted a single time. CDR3 DNA: TGTGCCAGCAGTAGACAGGGGAACAATGAGCAGTTCTTC. Amino acids: CASSRQGNNEQFF. This rearrangement joins TRBV28 to TRBJ2-1; 8 bases map to TRBD1. The germline CDR1 and CDR2 sequences are MDHEN and SYDVKM. V lost 5 bases to trimming and J lost 5 bases; unmatched junction nucleotides: 2. The CDR3 covers 13 residues. The complete variable domain, with remaining parts taken from reference TRBV28 and TRBJ2-1, reads DVKVTQSSRYLVKRTGEKVFLECVQDMDHENMFWYRQDPGLGLRLIYFSYDVKMKEKGDIPEGYSVSREKKERFSLILESASTNQTSMYLCASSRQGNNEQFFGPGTRLTVL.

This chain uses TRBV7-6 with TRBJ2-2; TRBD2 might be the D (5 bases). The CDR3 consists of 14 residues. V was pared by 1 base and J by 3 bases, with 6 bases between. Germline V gene lookup returns CDR1 SGHVS and CDR2 FNYEAQ. CDR3 sequence: CASSLGLYTGELFF. The CDR3 nucleotides read TGTGCCAGCAGCTTAGGACTATACACCGGGGAGCTGTTTTTT.

Only one count was recorded for this clone. The V call is TRBV19, the J call TRBJ2-3, with D possibly matching TRBD1 (5 bases). The CDR3 runs to 16 residues. CDR1 is LNHDA, CDR2 SQIVND, per germline (reference sequence). Trimming took 1 base from V and 0 from J, leaving 11 bases between them. CDR3 DNA sequence: TGTGCCAGTAGTATAGCTCCGACAGCTAGCACAGATACGCAGTATTTT. Encoded protein: CASSIAPTASTDTQYF.